A single sample is the source of the 5 T cell receptor beta chains below, sequenced in a study of blood T cell repertoires in COVID-19. The repertoire was sequenced with immunoSEQ multiplex PCR; TCRdb's copy has only in-frame clones and lacks some. The data contain some 70,000 clones, approximately 88% of them seen just once; the ten biggest clones take up about 6.4%. The source material was peripheral blood. The receptor set was obtained from a woman between 65 and 79 years old with acute or convalescent COVID-19.

The chain carries TRBV5-1 and TRBJ2-7; the match to TRBD2 covers 7 bases. This CDR3 is built from 14 residues. J was trimmed by 0 bases and V by 6 bases; bases with no gene match: 6. Germline-derived CDR1 and CDR2 are SGHRS and YFSETQ. The CDR3 DNA follows: TGCGCCAGCACCCTGGGGGGGAACTCCTACGAGCAGTACTTC. Translation: CASTLGGNSYEQYF.

The chain couples TRBV9 to TRBJ2-2, with TRBD1 matching 9 bases. CDR1 is SGDLS, CDR2 YYNGEE, per germline. The CDR3 consists of 17 residues. The J segment lost 3 bases and the V segment lost 3 bases, leaving 9 bases of the junction unmatched. The chain's CDR3 is CASSAPTGTGHTGELFF. DNA for the CDR3: TGTGCCAGCAGCGCACCGACTGGGACAGGGCACACCGGGGAGCTGTTTTTT.

This clone was observed a few times. This CDR3 reads CASSPGVMTPEKLFF. The DNA of the CDR3 is TGTGCCAGCAGCCCAGGGGTAATGACACCTGAAAAACTGTTTTTT. This rearrangement joins TRBV7-2 to TRBJ1-4, with a weak D call TRBD1 (6 bases). V lost 5 bases and J lost 7, with 17 bases in between. Germline values: CDR1 SGHTA, CDR2 FQGNSA. The CDR3 extends over 15 amino acids.

Remarks on this clone: In the same sample, other DNA sequences code for this CDR3. This chain connects TRBV7-2 to TRBJ1-5; no definite D call. Germline values: CDR1 SGHTA, CDR2 FQGNSA. This CDR3 comprises 15 residues. Trimming removed 5 bases at V and 7 bases at J, with 18 bases between. CDR3 residues: CASSLRTGFGQPQHF. The CDR3 DNA follows: TGTGCCAGCAGCCTAAGGACTGGTTTTGGGCAGCCCCAGCATTTT.

V and J are TRBV7-9 and TRBJ2-1; D is perhaps TRBD2 (7 bases). Germline assignment: CDR1 SEHNR and CDR2 FQNEAQ (reference sequence). V was cut by 4 bases and J by 8 bases, with 18 bases left in between. The CDR3 consists of 15 residues. CDR3 coding DNA: TGTGCCAGCAGCTCCCTAGGGGGGGCGCTCGATGAGCAGTTCTTC. Residues: CASSSLGGALDEQFF.